Listed here are 23 T cell receptor beta chains from one sample, sequenced in a study of T cells in women clearing cervical HPV infection (dated 2018 in TCRdb). Library preparation employed the immunoSEQ multiplex PCR assay. TCRdb carries this immuneACCESS record with in-frame sequences only. Its versions omit some clonotypes, under half of them owing to an unresolved V gene in the studies checked, with the rest unexplained. This sample's listing comprises some 37,000 clones. The top ten hold roughly 1.5% of the sample. The specimen was blood buffy coat. The source of these receptors is a woman between 18 and 75 years old with a cervical HPV16 infection that either progressed to CIN3+ or cleared (not recorded which).

Worth noting for this clone: The CDR3 end is not reached by the read, which stops 3 residues before it; the germline J gene fills it in. V is TRBV2 and J is TRBJ1-1, with D possibly matching TRBD1 (5 bases). The CDR3 sequence is 15 residues long. Germline CDR1 and CDR2: SNHLY and FYNNEI. Deletions cut 5 bases from V and 4 bases from J, with 17 bases between. CDR3 amino acids: CASSRGGVRVTEAFF. The part of the CDR3 DNA that was read is TGTGCCAGCAGTCGGGGGGGGGTTAGGGTCACTGAA.

CDR3: CASSRGQNTGELFF. CDR3 DNA, as far as it was read: TGTGCCAGCAGCCGAGGACAGAACACCGGGGAG. The chain couples TRBV7-3 to TRBJ2-2; tentatively, D is TRBD1 (5 bases). The read comes to an end 3 residues before the CDR3 does, leaving the germline J gene to fill in the end. The CDR3 extends over 14 amino acids. Trimming removed 5 bases at V and 1 base at J, with 8 bases between. Germline CDR1 SGHTA, CDR2 FQGTGA.

Of note for this clone: The read comes to an end 3 residues before the CDR3 does, leaving the germline J gene to fill in the end. The V and J genes are TRBV30 and TRBJ1-1; TRBD1 matches 8 bases. The CDR3 spans 16 residues. Per the germline V gene, CDR1 is GTSNPN and CDR2 is SVGIG (reference sequence). Germline trimming cut 0 bases from V and 4 bases from J; bases unmatched to any gene: 10. The CDR3: CAWSVPRGRVSTEAFF. CDR3 DNA, as far as it was read: TGTGCCTGGAGTGTACCCAGGGGGCGGGTGAGCACTGAA.

As to this clone: The read terminates 3 residues ahead of where the CDR3 ends, so the germline J gene completes it. J is TRBJ1-1 and V is TRBV19, with a tentative D call TRBD1 (6 bases). Trimming shortened V by 0 bases and J by 6 bases, and 11 bases separated the two germline ends. Germline-derived CDR1 and CDR2 are LNHDA and SQIVND (reference sequence). CDR3 length: 14 residues. The CDR3: CASSIDRGSAEAFF. The part of the CDR3 DNA that was read is TGTGCCAGTAGTATAGACAGGGGCAGCGCTGAA.

Remarks on this clone: The read falls 3 residues short of the CDR3 end, and the missing part is taken from the germline J gene. Within the sample, other DNA sequences also encode this same CDR3. The rearrangement uses TRBV19 and TRBJ1-3, with 9 bases aligning to TRBD1. Germline V lookup: CDR1 LNHDA, CDR2 SQIVND (reference sequence). With V trimmed by 6 bases and J by 0 bases, 6 bases remained unmatched. The length of the CDR3 is 16 residues. CDR3 region: CASSIGQGTSGNTIYF. Incomplete CDR3 DNA: TGTGCCAGTAGCATCGGACAGGGGACCTCTGGAAACACC.

On this clone itself: The read terminates 3 residues ahead of where the CDR3 ends, so the germline J gene completes it. The gene calls are TRBV2 and TRBJ1-2; D is possibly TRBD1 (6 bases). The CDR3 totals 16 residues. Germline CDR1 SNHLY, CDR2 FYNNEI. This CDR3 reads CASNLAGGPPGDTYTF. The sequenced CDR3 bases are TGTGCCAGTAACCTTGCGGGGGGGCCTCCTGGAGATACC.

With regard to this clone: The CDR3 end falls 3 residues outside the read, so it is completed with the germline J gene. The J gene is TRBJ1-5, the V gene TRBV15; no clear D. CDR1 LNHNV and CDR2 YYDKDF come from the germline V gene (reference sequence). The V gene lost 5 bases and the J gene lost 1 base, with 12 bases spanning the gap. CDR3 length: 15 residues. The sequenced part of the CDR3 DNA is TGTGCCACCAGCGGATTAGGCGGGAGCAATCAGCCC. The encoded protein is CATSGLGGSNQP. The CDR3 in full is CATSGLGGSNQPQHF.

This CDR3 reads CAWRFRGSGANVLFF. The DNA read from the CDR3 is TGTGCCTGGAGGTTCAGGGGCTCTGGGGCCAACGTG. The chain links TRBV30 to TRBJ2-2; tentatively, D is TRBD1 (6 bases). The read finishes 3 residues shy of the CDR3 end, and the germline J gene is used to complete it. The germline V gene encodes CDR1 GTSNPN and CDR2 SVGIG (reference sequence). The CDR3 runs to 15 residues.

Notes on this clone: Its ends do not fully match the called genes, so a read error is possible. Read data end 3 residues before the CDR3 end; the end is taken from the germline J gene. The chain uses TRBV11-2 and TRBJ2-5; D might be TRBD1 (6 bases). The CDR3 is 13 amino acids. Germline V CDR1 and CDR2: SGHAT, FQNNGV. The CDR3 DNA, read in part, is TGTGCCGGCAGCTTAGCAGGGGAGGAGACC. Translation: CAGSLAGEET. The whole CDR3 region reads CAGSLAGEETQYF.

On this clone itself: The read halts 3 residues ahead of the CDR3 end, with the missing end drawn from the germline J gene. The genes are TRBV19 and TRBJ2-7; TRBD2 matches 12 bases. The length of the CDR3 is 15 residues. Germline values: CDR1 LNHDA, CDR2 SQIVND (reference sequence). J lost 3 bases, V lost 6 bases, and 6 bases had no gene match. The CDR3 sequence: CASSKGTSGFYEQYF. CDR3 DNA, as far as it was read: TGTGCCAGTAGCAAGGGGACTAGCGGGTTCTACGAG.

To note about this clone: Read coverage stops 3 residues before the CDR3 terminus; the germline J gene supplies the remainder. The rearrangement links TRBV6-2 or TRBV6-3 to TRBJ2-3; TRBD2 aligns across 10 bases. The CDR3 runs 15 residues. With V trimmed by 2 bases and J by 1 base, 0 bases remained unmatched. From germline, CDR1 is MNHEY and CDR2 SVGEGT. Here the CDR3 reads CASSYSGGGTDTQYF. The CDR3 bases that were read are TGTGCCAGCAGTTACAGCGGGGGGGGCACAGATACG.

Details on this clone: The CDR3 is cut off 3 residues early in the read; its end comes from the germline J gene. The chain employs TRBV19 and TRBJ2-1, with 10 bases identical to TRBD2. V lost 2 bases to trimming and J lost 6 bases; unmatched junction nucleotides: 7. The CDR3 sequence is 16 residues long. The germline V gene has CDR1 LNHDA and CDR2 SQIVND (reference sequence). The DNA read from the CDR3 is TGTGCCAGTAGTATACTAGCGGGGGCCAGGTCCAATGAG. It yields the protein CASSILAGARSNE. The complete CDR3 reads CASSILAGARSNEQFF.

For this clone: The observed sequence ends 3 residues before the CDR3 terminus, with the missing tail filled in from the germline J gene. The chain uses TRBV20-1 and TRBJ2-7; TRBD1 agrees at 8 bases. The V gene's germline CDR1 is DFQATT and CDR2 SNEGSKA (reference sequence). This CDR3 has 14 residues. The junction had 3 bases not matched to a gene; V was cut back by 2 bases and J by 0 bases. CDR3 region: CSARSDRDSYEQYF. The sequenced CDR3 bases are TGCAGTGCTAGATCGGACAGGGACTCCTACGAG.

Concerning this clone itself: The CDR3 is cut off 3 residues early in the read; its end comes from the germline J gene. The chain combines TRBV6-2 or TRBV6-3 with TRBJ2-7; 10 positions agree with TRBD2. There are 15 residues in the CDR3. J lost 4 bases, V lost 6 bases, and 9 bases had no gene match. Germline assignment: CDR1 MNHEY and CDR2 SVGEGT. The CDR3 loop is CASRLPGLAPYEQYF. The sequenced part of the CDR3 DNA is TGTGCCAGCAGACTCCCGGGACTAGCGCCGTACGAG.

On this clone: The junction does not match germline at one end; this may be a read error. The read ends 3 residues early relative to the CDR3; the germline J gene fills the gap. The chain is built from TRBV4-2 and TRBJ1-6, with a weak D call TRBD1 (5 bases). There are 15 residues in the CDR3. Germline CDR1 LGHNA, CDR2 YNFKEQ. The CDR3 reads CASSQGGQGGSPLHF. The DNA read from the CDR3 is TGCGCCAGCAGCCAAGGAGGCCAGGGCGGATCACCC.

Remarks on this clone: The CDR3 is cut off 3 residues early in the read; its end comes from the germline J gene. This rearrangement joins TRBV7-2 to TRBJ2-4; D gene unclear. Germline V gives CDR1 SGHTA, CDR2 FQGNSA. The CDR3 runs to 11 residues. CDR3: CASSPHYGQYF. The CDR3 DNA, read in part, is TGTGCCAGCAGCCCACACTATGGT.

Note on this clone: The CDR3 end lies 3 residues beyond the end of the read and is filled in from the germline J gene. This sequence joins TRBV20-1 and TRBJ1-1; D unclear. The germline V gene has CDR1 DFQATT and CDR2 SNEGSKA (reference sequence). Trimming pared 5 bases from V and 0 bases from J, leaving 10 bases between. CDR3 size: 13 residues. CDR3 DNA (partial): TGCAGTGCTCACAGCAGTATGAACACTGAA. This codes for CSAHSSMNTE. The full CDR3 protein reads CSAHSSMNTEAFF.

Comment on this clone: Read sequence stops 3 residues before the CDR3 end, and the germline J gene provides the missing end. This chain connects TRBV7-8 to TRBJ2-1; D gene uncertain. Trimming stripped 2 bases from V and 8 bases from J, with 7 bases between. The CDR3 loop spans 12 amino acids. Germline V gene lookup returns CDR1 SGHVS and CDR2 FQNEAQ. The sequenced part of the CDR3 DNA is TGTGCCAGCAGCTTACAGGTGGATGAG. This translates into CASSLQVDE. In full, the CDR3 reads CASSLQVDEQFF.

In regard to this clone: The read terminates 3 residues before the CDR3 end, so the remaining end is supplied by the germline J gene. The rearrangement joins TRBV5-1 to TRBJ1-2, with 7 nucleotides matching TRBD1. CDR1 is SGHRS and CDR2 is YFSETQ in the germline V gene. The CDR3 is 15 amino acids. The ends lost 3 bases at V and 7 bases at J; junction bases unmatched: 12. The CDR3 DNA, read in part, is TGCGCCAGCAGCTCCCTCCGGGACAGCCTATCTGGC. It is translated as CASSSLRDSLSG. The CDR3 as a whole reads CASSSLRDSLSGYTF.

Regarding this clone: The sequenced fragment ends 3 residues before the CDR3 boundary, so the rest is inferred from the germline J gene. The chain recombines TRBV18 with TRBJ2-7; 11 nucleotides match TRBD2. The CDR3 totals 15 residues. In germline, CDR1 is KGHSH, CDR2 LQKENI. The V segment lost 4 bases and the J segment 3 bases; nucleotides outside the gene matches: 5. The CDR3 reads CASSHPGLAVYEQYF. CDR3 DNA, as far as it was read: TGTGCCAGCTCACACCCGGGACTAGCGGTCTACGAG.

With regard to this clone: The read gets to within 3 residues of the CDR3 end, and the germline J gene fills in the rest. The chain combines TRBV6-4 with TRBJ1-4; 9 nucleotides align to TRBD1. This CDR3 contains 15 residues. Germline V CDR1 and CDR2: MRHNA, SNTAGT. V shed 7 bases and J 3 bases; nucleotides not matched to a gene: 6. The CDR3 spells CASTIRQGANEKLFF. The CDR3 bases that were read are TGTGCCAGCACCATAAGACAGGGGGCTAATGAAAAA.

The CDR3 sequence: CASSSSGGGSTDTQYF. Incomplete CDR3 DNA: TGTGCCAGCAGCTCCAGCGGGGGGGGCAGTACAGATACG. V usage is TRBV7-7 and J usage is TRBJ2-3; 10 bases are shared with TRBD2. The read ends 3 residues before the CDR3 terminus; that terminus is restored from the germline J gene. The CDR3 is made up of 16 amino acids. Germline values: CDR1 SSHAT, CDR2 FNYEAQ (reference sequence). V trimming: 4 bases; J trimming: 3 bases; junction bases outside the gene matches: 7.

Incomplete CDR3 DNA: TGTGCCAGCAGCTCATCACTAGGCAATGAG. It encodes CASSSSLGNE. The complete CDR3 sequence is CASSSSLGNEQFF. The chain is built from TRBV7-9 and TRBJ2-1; weak D call: TRBD2 (5 bases). The CDR3 end falls 3 residues outside the read, so it is completed with the germline J gene. This CDR3 spans 13 amino acids. CDR1 is SEHNR and CDR2 is FQNEAQ in the germline V gene (reference sequence). Trimming cost V 4 bases and J 6 bases, with 10 bases left between them.